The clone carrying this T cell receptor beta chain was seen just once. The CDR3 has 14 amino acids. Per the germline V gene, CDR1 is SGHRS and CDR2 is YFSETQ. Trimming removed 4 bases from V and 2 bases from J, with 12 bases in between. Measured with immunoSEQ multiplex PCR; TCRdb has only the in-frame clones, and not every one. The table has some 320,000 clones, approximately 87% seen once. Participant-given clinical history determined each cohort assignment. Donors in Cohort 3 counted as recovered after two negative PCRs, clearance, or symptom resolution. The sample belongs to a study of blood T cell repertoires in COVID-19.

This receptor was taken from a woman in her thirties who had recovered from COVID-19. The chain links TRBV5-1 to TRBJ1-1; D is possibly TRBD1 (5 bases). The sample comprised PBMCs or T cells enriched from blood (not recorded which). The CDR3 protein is CASSQDGGNTEAFF. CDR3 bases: TGCGCCAGCAGCCAGGACGGGGGAAACACTGAAGCTTTCTTT.